This T cell receptor beta chain was captured by sequencing in a study of shared clonotypes between healthy human individuals (dated by TCRdb to the early 2020s). Regarding the study in general: The cohort included a few men and a couple of women between 18 and 49 years of age. For each donor, three plates each were used for CD4 naive and CD4 memory, two plates were used for CD8 naive, and one plate was used for CD8 memory. Blood TCR repertoires of about five healthy adults were deeply sequenced to estimate repertoire size and the extent of clonotype sharing between individuals. Libraries were prepared and TCR repertoires were sequenced by different laboratories using diverse techniques, in order to increase sequencing depth and limit assay-specific biases. Between about 0.8 and 8.9 billion PBMCs per donor were obtained by leukapheresis.

Overall study results and their limits: Higher generation probabilities were observed for clonotypes shared by all four sorted-subset donors than for non-shared clonotypes. The small number of donors limited the genetic and exposure-history diversity represented. When several donors were compared, the shared fraction of clonotypes was about 5.4% for naive CD4, approximately 3.3% for naive CD8, more than 2% for memory CD4, and roughly 0.4% for memory CD8. Pairwise subsampling indicated that sequencing depth was expected to affect the degree of clonotype sharing among donors. Sampling was limited to blood, and TCR repertoires in tissue likely differ from TCR repertoires in blood. Rarefaction of sorted-subset datasets indicated incomplete sequencing despite the large sequencing depth. Estimated clonotype richness was generally larger for naive than for memory subsets.

As regards this clone: What antigen it recognizes has not been identified. No much larger clonotype is one base removed from it; base qualities were not supplied.

TCR CDR3 regions were amplified from genomic DNA by multiplex PCR using the deep immunoSEQ assay. Extracted genomic DNA from each cell subset was distributed evenly across all wells of several immunoSEQ 96-well plates, and each plate was treated as a replicate. For sorted subsets, each replicate PCR was loaded with 200 to 250 ng genomic DNA, equivalent to about 30,000 T cell genomes. Purified libraries were measured with a Qubit 3.0 fluorometer, size-checked on a Bioanalyzer 2100, and measured again with the KAPA Library Quantification kit. Each immunoSEQ 96-well plate was sequenced on its own single-read 150-cycle Illumina NextSeq 550 flow cell. Per the authors' processing: Because the immunoSEQ output held only junctional sequences and lacked quality scores, the filtering could not match the filtering applied to full-length reads. Sequences were annotated with PyIR, a Python wrapper for IgBLAST v1.9, and V/J genes and CDR3 were assigned using IMGT germline references. Reads were removed for weak V/J assignments (E-value above 1e-6), missing CDR3, stop codons, out-of-frame junctions, or ambiguous translated residues. V3J clonotypes were defined as sequences sharing an identical inferred V gene, J gene, and CDR3 amino acid sequence. Percentage overlap between repertoires was calculated by dividing the number of shared unique clonotypes by the size of the smaller repertoire. Repertoire richness was assessed with RTK rarefaction, the Chao1 estimator, and Recon v2.1 estimates of unobserved clonotypes. For all TCRbeta clonotypes obtained by the gDNA method from a handful of donors, generation probabilities were computed with OLGA. TCRdb carries this immuneACCESS record with in-frame sequences only. Its versions omit some clonotypes, under half of them owing to an unresolved V gene in the studies checked, with the rest unexplained. From that table come the V and J calls and clone size; the DNA was used to work out D and trimming. The sample table contains some 2.4 million clones; only one count was recorded for 93% of them. Around 0.37% of the sample goes to the ten largest clones.

From the germline V gene (reference sequence), CDR1 is MNHEY and CDR2 is SMNVEV. The CDR3 contains 15 residues, cysteine and phenylalanine counted. The kept DNA is CDR3 alone, 45 bases in frame from the first base. V trim: 3 bases; J trim: 7 bases; unmatched bases: 6. The donors were healthy, HIV-negative adults with no recently reported acute infections or vaccinations. Every donor was a Caucasian adult living in Nashville, Tennessee, USA. CD4+ T cells were enriched through magnetic negative selection, after which naive cells were positively selected on CD45RA and the remaining negative fraction served as the memory subset. Blood was obtained by leukapheresis, after which PBMCs were separated by Ficoll-Histopaque density gradient centrifugation and cryopreserved in liquid nitrogen vapor phase. Analytical flow cytometry was used to check the purity and quantity of every magnetically sorted T cell population. From each sorted fraction, genomic DNA was isolated and quantified by UV absorbance on a Nanodrop 2000c.

The chain was built from TRBV27 and TRBJ1-4, with TRBD1 matching 9 junction bases. The specimen sequenced was naive CD4+ T cells from PBMCs. This specimen's cell subset or site label, per the study, means: CD45RA+ positively selected. This clonotype originated in a man in his late teens or twenties in good health. Some clones in this sample may be carry-over from other donors' samples. The CDR3 amino acid sequence is: CASSLTGTGREKLFF. The nucleotide sequence reads as follows: TGTGCCAGCAGTTTGACAGGGACAGGGCGTGAAAAACTGTTTTTT. With the portions outside the CDR3 filled from the reference TRBV27 and TRBJ1-4 genes, the complete variable region becomes EAQVTQNPRYLITVTGKKLTVTCSQNMNHEYMSWYRQDPGLGLRQIYYSMNVEVTDKGDVPEGYKVSRKEKRNFPLILESPSPNQTSLYFCASSLTGTGREKLFFGSGTQLSVL.